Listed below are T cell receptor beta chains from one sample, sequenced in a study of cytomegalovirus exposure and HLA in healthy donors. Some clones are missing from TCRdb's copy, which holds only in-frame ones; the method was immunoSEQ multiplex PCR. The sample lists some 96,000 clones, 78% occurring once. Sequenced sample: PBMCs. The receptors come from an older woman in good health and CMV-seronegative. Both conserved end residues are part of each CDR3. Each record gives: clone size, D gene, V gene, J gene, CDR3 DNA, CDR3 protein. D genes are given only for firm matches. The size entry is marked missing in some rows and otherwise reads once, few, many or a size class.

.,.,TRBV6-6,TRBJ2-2,TGTGCCAGCAGACCACCACAGGGCACCGGGGAGCTGTTTTTT,CASRPPQGTGELFF
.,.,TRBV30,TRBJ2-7,TGTGCCTGGAGTGTACGCCTTGACACCTACGAGCAGTACTTC,CAWSVRLDTYEQYF
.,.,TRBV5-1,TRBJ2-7,TGCGCCAGCAGCTTACCTCCGGTAACAGCTACCTACGAGCAGTACTTC,CASSLPPVTATYEQYF
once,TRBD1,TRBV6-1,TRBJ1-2,TGTGCCAGCAGTGATGGGGTGGCCCGGGACAGATATGGCTACACCTTC,CASSDGVARDRYGYTF
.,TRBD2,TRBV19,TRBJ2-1,TGTGCCAGTAGCAAGACTAGCGGGGGATGGGATGAGCAGTTCTTC,CASSKTSGGWDEQFF
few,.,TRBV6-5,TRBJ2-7,TGTGCCAGCAGTTACTCCAGGGCCCTCTCCTACGAGCAGTACTTC,CASSYSRALSYEQYF
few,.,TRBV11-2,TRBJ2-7,TGTGCCAGCAGCTTAAGCGCAGCCCCTTACTACGAGCAGTACTTC,CASSLSAAPYYEQYF
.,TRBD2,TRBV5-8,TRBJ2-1,TGTGCCAGCAGCTTGTCACTAGCGGGAGCCCACGAGCAGTTCTTC,CASSLSLAGAHEQFF
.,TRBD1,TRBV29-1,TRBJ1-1,TGCAGCGTCCCTACAGGGGGCCCCCCGAACACTGAAGCTTTCTTT,CSVPTGGPPNTEAFF
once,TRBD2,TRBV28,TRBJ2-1,TGTGCCAGCAGGACTAGCGGAGCCTACAATGAGCAGTTCTTC,CASRTSGAYNEQFF
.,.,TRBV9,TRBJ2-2,TGTGCCAGCAGCGTAGACGTCAGAGCGGACACCGGGGAGCTGTTTTTT,CASSVDVRADTGELFF
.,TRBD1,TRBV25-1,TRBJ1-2,TGTGCCAGTACCACAGGGGGCAATGGCTACACCTTC,CASTTGGNGYTF
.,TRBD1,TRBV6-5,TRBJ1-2,TGTGCCAGCAGTTACTCGGGGGACAGTAGCTATGGCTACACCTTC,CASSYSGDSSYGYTF
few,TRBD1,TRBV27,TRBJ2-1,TGTGCCAGCAGTAACGGCCGGGACAGGAATGGTGAGCAGTTCTTC,CASSNGRDRNGEQFF
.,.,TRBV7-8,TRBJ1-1,TGTGCCAGCAGCTGGACCCCGGGGACTGAAGCTTTCTTT,CASSWTPGTEAFF
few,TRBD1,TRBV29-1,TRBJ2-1,TGCAGCGTGGACCCGGGACAGGGGTCCTACAATGAGCAGTTCTTC,CSVDPGQGSYNEQFF
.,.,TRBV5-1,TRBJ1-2,TGCGCCAGCAGCCTACAGTCCGAACATGGCTACACCTTC,CASSLQSEHGYTF
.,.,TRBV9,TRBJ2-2,TGTGCCAGCAGCGTAGCGCAGGGGAACACCGGGGAGCTGTTTTTT,CASSVAQGNTGELFF
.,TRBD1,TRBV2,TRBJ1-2,TGTGCCAGCAGCCGGGACAGGCCTAACTATGGCTACACCTTC,CASSRDRPNYGYTF
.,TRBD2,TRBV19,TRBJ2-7,TGTGCCAGTAGAGAACGGGGGAGGGATTCCTACGAGCAGTACTTC,CASRERGRDSYEQYF
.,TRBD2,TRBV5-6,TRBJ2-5,TGTGCCAGCAGACCCGGACTAGCGGGAGGTGGGACCCAGTACTTC,CASRPGLAGGGTQYF
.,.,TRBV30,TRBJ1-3,TGTGCCTGGAGTGGAAAGGGGTTGGCTGGAAACACCATATATTTT,CAWSGKGLAGNTIYF
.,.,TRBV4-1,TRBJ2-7,TGCGCCAGCAGCCAACAGTTCCCCCACGAGCAGTACTTC,CASSQQFPHEQYF
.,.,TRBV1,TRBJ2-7,TGCACCAGGGGACTAGCGGGGGCCGCGACGCCCTACGAGCAGTACTTC,CTRGLAGAATPYEQYF
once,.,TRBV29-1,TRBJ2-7,TGCAGCGTTGCCAGGGCGTCCTCTACGAGGGAGCAGTACTTC,CSVARASSTREQYF
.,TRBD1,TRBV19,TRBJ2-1,TGTGCCAGTAGTACCTGGGACAGTTCCTACAATGAGCAGTTCTTC,CASSTWDSSYNEQFF
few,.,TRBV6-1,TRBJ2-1,TGTGCCAGCAGTGAAGTTTGGGGCAGAGCCGCCTACAATGAGCAGTTCTTC,CASSEVWGRAAYNEQFF
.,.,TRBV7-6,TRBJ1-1,TGTGCCAGCACCTTGGGAGAGGGCACTGAAGCTTTCTTT,CASTLGEGTEAFF
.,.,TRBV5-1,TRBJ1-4,TGCGCCAGCAGTCGACTGACCTACAATGAAAAACTGTTTTTT,CASSRLTYNEKLFF